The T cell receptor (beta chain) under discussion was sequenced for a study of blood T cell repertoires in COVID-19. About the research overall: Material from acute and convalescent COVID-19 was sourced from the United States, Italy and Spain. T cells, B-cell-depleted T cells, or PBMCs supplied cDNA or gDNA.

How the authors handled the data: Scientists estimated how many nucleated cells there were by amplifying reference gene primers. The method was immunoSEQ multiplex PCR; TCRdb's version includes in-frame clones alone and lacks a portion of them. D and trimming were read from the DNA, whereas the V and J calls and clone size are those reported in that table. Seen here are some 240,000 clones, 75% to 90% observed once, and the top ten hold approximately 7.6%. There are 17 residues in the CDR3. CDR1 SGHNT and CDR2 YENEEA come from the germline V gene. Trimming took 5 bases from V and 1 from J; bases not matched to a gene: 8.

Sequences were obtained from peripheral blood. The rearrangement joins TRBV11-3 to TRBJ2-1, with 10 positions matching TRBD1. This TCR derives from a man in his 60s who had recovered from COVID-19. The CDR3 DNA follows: TGTGCCAGCAGCAAAAGACCGGGACAGGGGTCCTACAATGAGCAGTTCTTC. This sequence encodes CASSKRPGQGSYNEQFF.